This T cell receptor (beta chain) is drawn from a study of OX40 agonist ivuxolimab in advanced cancers. On this clone: Its antigen is unidentified.

TCRdb's table, derived via immunoSEQ multiplex PCR, lists solely in-frame clones and lacks some. The data contain approximately 72,000 clones, around 88% of them singletons. Findings and limits, study-wide: People who partly responded at 0.1-3.0 mg/kg had some of the least clonal expansion seen. Both CD4+ and CD8+ T cell populations in blood had undergone clonal expansion by week 6 at 0.1 to 3.0 mg/kg.

V was trimmed by 2 bases and J by 4 bases, leaving 13 bases between them. Per the germline V gene, CDR1 is SGDLS and CDR2 is YYNGEE. This CDR3 is 14 amino acids long. The input for sequencing was CD4+ or CD8+ T cells sorted from blood, taken in a trial of the OX40 agonist ivuxolimab. V usage is TRBV9 and J usage is TRBJ2-7; tentatively, D is TRBD2 (6 bases). This sequence was found in an adult with an advanced solid tumor such as melanoma, head and neck, liver or kidney cancer. The CDR3 here is CASSVLGTSYEQYF. In DNA form, the CDR3 reads TGTGCCAGCAGCGTCCTCGGGACTTCTTACGAGCAGTACTTC.